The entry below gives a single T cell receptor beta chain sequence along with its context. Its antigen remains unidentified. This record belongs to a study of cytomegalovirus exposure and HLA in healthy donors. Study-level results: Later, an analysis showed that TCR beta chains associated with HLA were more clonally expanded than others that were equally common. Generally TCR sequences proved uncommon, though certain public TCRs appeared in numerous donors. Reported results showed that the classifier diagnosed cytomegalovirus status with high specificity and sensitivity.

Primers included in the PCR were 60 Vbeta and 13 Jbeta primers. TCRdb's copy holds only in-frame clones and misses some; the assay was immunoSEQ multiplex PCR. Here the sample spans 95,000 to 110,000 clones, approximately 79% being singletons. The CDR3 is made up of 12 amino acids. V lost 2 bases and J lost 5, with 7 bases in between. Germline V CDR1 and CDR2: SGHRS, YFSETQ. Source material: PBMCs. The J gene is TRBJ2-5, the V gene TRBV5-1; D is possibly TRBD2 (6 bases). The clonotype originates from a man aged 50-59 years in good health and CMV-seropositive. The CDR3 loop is CASSLRGETQYF. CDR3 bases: TGCGCCAGCAGCTTACGGGGGGAGACCCAGTACTTC.